This T cell receptor beta chain was identified in a study of T cell responses to AZD1222 COVID-19 vaccine. Overall study findings and caveats: Once two AZD1222 doses were given, Spike-specific TCR breadth and depth went up.

Germline loops: CDR1 SGHRS, CDR2 YFSETQ. V lost 6 bases and J lost 10, with 11 bases in between. The length of the CDR3 is 11 residues. Turning to this clone: Its cognate antigen is unknown.

TCRdb's table, derived via immunoSEQ multiplex PCR, lists solely in-frame clones and lacks some. The sample shows some 140,000 clones, approximately 95% of them seen only once. The sequenced sample was peripheral blood, obtained 28 days after the second AZD1222 dose. This sequence was found in an adult who received the AZD1222 COVID-19 vaccine. This chain uses TRBV5-1 with TRBJ2-1, with D perhaps matching TRBD1 or TRBD2 (5 bases each). Written as DNA, the CDR3 is TGCGCCAGCAACGAATGGGGGGAGCAGTTCTTC. Protein: CASNEWGEQFF.